This passage covers 7 T cell receptor beta chains from one sample sequenced in a study of blood T cell repertoires in COVID-19. Generated by immunoSEQ multiplex PCR, the TCRdb table keeps only in-frame clones and is missing some. The sample lists approximately 160,000 clones, 80% to 90% occurring once. The sample taken for sequencing was peripheral blood. The origin of the receptors is an older woman with COVID-19, enrolled during active disease.

J is TRBJ1-4 and V is TRBV3-1 (or the pseudogene TRBV3-2); TRBD1 agrees at 12 bases. The junction had 8 bases not matched to a gene; V was cut back by 4 bases and J by 5 bases. This CDR3 has 17 amino acids. Germline lookup yields CDR1 LGHDT and CDR2 YNNKEL (reference sequence). CDR3 protein: CASSRPGQGATNEKLFF. Written as DNA, the CDR3 is TGTGCCAGCAGCCGTCCGGGACAGGGGGCTACGAATGAAAAACTGTTTTTT.

This clone occurred once. The V and J genes are TRBV3-1 (or the pseudogene TRBV3-2) and TRBJ2-7; TRBD1 might be the D (5 bases). Germline CDR1 LGHDT, CDR2 YNNKEL (reference sequence). This CDR3 has 13 amino acids. V was trimmed by 4 bases and J by 1 base, leaving 8 bases between them. The CDR3 sequence: CASSRTPSYEQYV. CDR3 bases: TGTGCCAGCAGCCGGACACCTTCCTACGAGCAGTACGTC.

The rearrangement links TRBV7-2 to TRBJ2-7, with unresolved D. Germline V lookup: CDR1 SGHTA, CDR2 FQGNSA. Trimming stripped 5 bases from V and 6 bases from J, with 14 bases between. This CDR3 is built from 13 residues. Here the CDR3 reads CASSHSYAGEQYV. The CDR3 region has the DNA TGTGCCAGCAGCCATTCGTATGCCGGCGAGCAGTACGTC.

The V call is TRBV6-5, the J call TRBJ1-1; D possibly corresponds to TRBD1 (5 bases). CDR3 length: 12 residues. Trimming took 7 bases from V and 1 from J, leaving 7 bases between them. Germline V lookup: CDR1 MNHEY, CDR2 SVGAGI. The CDR3 is CASTTGNTEAFF. CDR3 coding DNA: TGTGCCAGCACCACAGGGAACACTGAAGCTTTCTTT.

The chain is built from TRBV7-8 and TRBJ2-1, with D possibly matching TRBD2 (5 bases). The CDR3 extends over 14 amino acids. Trimming stripped 2 bases from V and 7 bases from J, with 12 bases between. The germline CDR1 and CDR2 sequences are SGHVS and FQNEAQ. The CDR3 here is CASSLLPGKNEQFF. The CDR3 bases are TGTGCCAGCAGCTTATTGCCCGGGAAGAATGAGCAGTTCTTC. Together with reference TRBV7-8 and TRBJ2-1, the CDR3 gives the full variable domain: GAGVSQSPRYKVAKRGQDVALRCDPISGHVSLFWYQQALGQGPEFLTYFQNEAQLDKSGLPSDRFFAERPEGSVSTLKIQRTQQEDSAVYLCASSLLPGKNEQFFGPGTRLTVL.

This rearrangement joins TRBV7-3 to TRBJ2-2; a weak D match, TRBD1 (5 bases). The CDR3 is 16 residues long. Germline loops: CDR1 SGHTA, CDR2 FQGTGA. V lost 5 bases and J lost 4, with 17 bases in between. The CDR3 spells CASSQGPRGVTGELFF. CDR3 bases: TGTGCCAGCAGCCAAGGGCCTAGGGGTGTCACCGGGGAGCTGTTTTTT. Full variable domain (remainder filled in from reference TRBV7-3 and TRBJ2-2): GAGVSQTPSNKVTEKGKYVELRCDPISGHTALYWYRQSLGQGPEFLIYFQGTGAADDSGLPNDRFFAVRPEGSVSTLKIQRTERGDSAVYLCASSQGPRGVTGELFFGEGSRLTVL.

The chain couples TRBV7-8 to TRBJ1-5; D not resolved. CDR1 is SGHVS, CDR2 FQNEAQ, per germline. The V end lost 4 bases, the J end lost 4 bases, and 5 bases lay between the germline ends. The CDR3 is made up of 12 amino acids. CDR3 amino acids: CASSSTNQPQHF. CDR3 in DNA: TGTGCCAGCAGCTCAACTAATCAGCCCCAGCATTTT.